The entry below describes one TCR beta chain. Antigen: not known. The sample comes from a study of blood T cells in healthy people across ages. Primers used in a second PCR of about 6 to 11 cycles were a sample-barcoded 5' primer and a J-beta primer mix. TCRdb called the 5' RACE reads again in MiXCR, with one record for every CDR3 protein. Altogether under 2,000,000 distinct CDR3 sequences are present, about 50% being singletons, with the ten largest covering around 2.1%. CDR3 size: 13 residues. CDR1 and CDR2 (germline): PRHDT, FYEKMQ (reference sequence). Whole-study results and caveats: Per million T cells, the diversity of TCR beta decreased roughly linearly as age advanced. When set beside aged donors, long-lived donors presented more naive CD4+ cells and higher diversity. Reliance upon unsorted PBMCs precluded definitive naive versus antigen-experienced comparison.

The receptor's source is a middle-aged woman in good health. Sequencing input: blood. The chain joins TRBV13 to TRBJ2-5; D possibly corresponds to TRBD1 (5 bases). The better agreement between TRBJ2-7 and the DNA end casts doubt on the J call. CDR3 bases: TGTGCCAGCAGCTTAGGCCGACAGCACGAGCAGTACTTC. As protein: CASSLGRQHEQYF.